Only a few counts were recorded for the clone carrying this TCR beta chain. Its cognate antigen is unknown. This record comes from a study of cytomegalovirus exposure and HLA in healthy donors. The CDR3 length is 12 residues. The germline CDR1 and CDR2 sequences are SGHRS and YFSETQ. V lost 4 bases, J lost 8 bases, and 5 bases stayed unmatched. The PCR had 60 Vbeta and 13 Jbeta primers. Sequenced by immunoSEQ multiplex PCR; TCRdb stores in-frame clones only, minus some. The repertoire holds approximately 24,000 clones, with approximately 70% as singletons. Findings and limits, study-wide: In a later analysis, an Asian-associated ancestry cluster reportedly showed fewer N-insertions than the approximately 670-donor mean. CMV serostatus was the sole immune exposure data available.

The V gene is TRBV5-1, the J gene TRBJ1-2; 7 nucleotides match TRBD1. This receptor was identified in a woman aged 45-60 years in good health and CMV-seronegative. Sequenced material: PBMCs. CDR3: CASSVDREGYTF. As DNA, the CDR3 is TGCGCCAGCAGCGTAGACAGGGAAGGCTACACCTTC.